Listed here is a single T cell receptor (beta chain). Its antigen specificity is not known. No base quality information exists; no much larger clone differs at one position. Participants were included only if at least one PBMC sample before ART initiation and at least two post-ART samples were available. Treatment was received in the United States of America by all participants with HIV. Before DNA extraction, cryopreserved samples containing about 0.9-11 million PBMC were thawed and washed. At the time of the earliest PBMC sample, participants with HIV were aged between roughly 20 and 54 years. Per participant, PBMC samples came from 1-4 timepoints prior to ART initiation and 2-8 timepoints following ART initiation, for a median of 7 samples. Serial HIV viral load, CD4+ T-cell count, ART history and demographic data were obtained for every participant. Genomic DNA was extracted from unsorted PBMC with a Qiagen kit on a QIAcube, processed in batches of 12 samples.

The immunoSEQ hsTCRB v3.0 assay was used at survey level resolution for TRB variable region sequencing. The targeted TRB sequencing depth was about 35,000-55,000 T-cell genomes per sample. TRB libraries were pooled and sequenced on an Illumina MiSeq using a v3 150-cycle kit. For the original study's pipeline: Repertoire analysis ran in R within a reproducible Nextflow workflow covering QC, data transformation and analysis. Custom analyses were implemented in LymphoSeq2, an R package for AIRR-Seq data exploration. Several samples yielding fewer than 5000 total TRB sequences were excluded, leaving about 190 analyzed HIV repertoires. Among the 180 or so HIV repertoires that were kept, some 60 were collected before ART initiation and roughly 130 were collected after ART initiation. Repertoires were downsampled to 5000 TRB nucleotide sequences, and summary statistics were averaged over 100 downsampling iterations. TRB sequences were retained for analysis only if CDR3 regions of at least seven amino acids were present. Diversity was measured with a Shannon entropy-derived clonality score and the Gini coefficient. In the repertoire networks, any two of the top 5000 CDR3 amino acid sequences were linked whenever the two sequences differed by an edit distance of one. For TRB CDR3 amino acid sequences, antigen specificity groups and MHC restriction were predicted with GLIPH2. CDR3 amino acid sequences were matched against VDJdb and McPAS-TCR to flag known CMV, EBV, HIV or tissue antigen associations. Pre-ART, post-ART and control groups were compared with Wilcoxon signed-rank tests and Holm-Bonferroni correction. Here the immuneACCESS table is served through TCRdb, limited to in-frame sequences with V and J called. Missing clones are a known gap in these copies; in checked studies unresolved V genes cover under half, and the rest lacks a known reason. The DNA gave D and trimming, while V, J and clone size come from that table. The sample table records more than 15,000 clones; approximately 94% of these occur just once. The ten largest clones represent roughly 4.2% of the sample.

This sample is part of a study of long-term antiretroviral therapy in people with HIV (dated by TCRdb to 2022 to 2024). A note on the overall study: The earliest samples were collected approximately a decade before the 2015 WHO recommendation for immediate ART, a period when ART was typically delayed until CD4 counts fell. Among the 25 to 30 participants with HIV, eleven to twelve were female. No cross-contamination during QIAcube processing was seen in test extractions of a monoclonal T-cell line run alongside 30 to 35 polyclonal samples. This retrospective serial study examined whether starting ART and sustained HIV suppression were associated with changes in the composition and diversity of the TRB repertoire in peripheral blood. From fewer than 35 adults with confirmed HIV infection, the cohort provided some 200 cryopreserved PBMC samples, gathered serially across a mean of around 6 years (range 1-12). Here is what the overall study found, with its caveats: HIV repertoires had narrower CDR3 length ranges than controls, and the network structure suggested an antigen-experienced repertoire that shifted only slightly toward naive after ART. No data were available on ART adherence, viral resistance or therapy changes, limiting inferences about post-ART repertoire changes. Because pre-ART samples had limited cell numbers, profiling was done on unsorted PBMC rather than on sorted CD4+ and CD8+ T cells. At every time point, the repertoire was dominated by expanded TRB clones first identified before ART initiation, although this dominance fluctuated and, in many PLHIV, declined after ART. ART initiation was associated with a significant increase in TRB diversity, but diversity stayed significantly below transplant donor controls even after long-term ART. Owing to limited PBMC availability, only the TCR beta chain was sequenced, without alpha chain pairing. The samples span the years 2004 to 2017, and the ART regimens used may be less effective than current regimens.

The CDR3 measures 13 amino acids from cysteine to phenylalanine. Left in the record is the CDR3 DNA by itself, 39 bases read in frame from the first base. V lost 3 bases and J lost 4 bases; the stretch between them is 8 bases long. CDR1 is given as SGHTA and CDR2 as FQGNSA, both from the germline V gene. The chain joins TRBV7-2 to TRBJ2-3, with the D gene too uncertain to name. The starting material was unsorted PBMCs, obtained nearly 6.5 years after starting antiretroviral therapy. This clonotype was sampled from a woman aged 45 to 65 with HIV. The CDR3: CASSFDLADTQYF. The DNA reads TGTGCCAGCAGCTTCGACTTAGCAGATACGCAGTATTTT.